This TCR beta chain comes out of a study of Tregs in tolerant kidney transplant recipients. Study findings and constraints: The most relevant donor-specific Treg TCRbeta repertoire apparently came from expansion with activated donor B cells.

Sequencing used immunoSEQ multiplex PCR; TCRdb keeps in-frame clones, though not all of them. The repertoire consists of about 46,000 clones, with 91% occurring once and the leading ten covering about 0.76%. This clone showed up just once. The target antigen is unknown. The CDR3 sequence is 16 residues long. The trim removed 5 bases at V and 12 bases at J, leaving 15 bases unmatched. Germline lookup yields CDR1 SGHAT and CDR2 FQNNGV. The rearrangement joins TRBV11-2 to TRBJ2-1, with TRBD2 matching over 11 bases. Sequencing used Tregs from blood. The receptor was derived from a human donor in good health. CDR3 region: CASSLRFTSGSWGQFF. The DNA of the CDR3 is TGTGCCAGCAGCCTAAGATTTACTAGCGGGAGCTGGGGGCAGTTCTTC.